This T cell receptor beta chain was obtained from a study of tumor-infiltrating lymphocytes in primary liver carcinoma. At the level of the study: These were node-negative, non-metastatic T1-T3 tumors of roughly 4 to 10 cm.

The V gene's germline CDR1 is SGHDN and CDR2 FVKESK. Trimming stripped 9 bases from V and 12 bases from J, with 27 bases between. The CDR3 spans 14 residues. Priming with a constant-region primer yielded TCR beta cDNA from approximately 500 ng total RNA. Nested multiplex PCR, run for three rounds with slightly modified ARM-PCR, yielded TCR beta libraries. It was with TRBV1-TRBV30 forward primers and a C-beta reverse primer that the first two PCR rounds were run, at around 11 cycles each. TCRdb re-called the multiplex PCR reads with MiXCR, one entry per CDR3 protein. The sample has approximately 330,000 distinct CDR3 sequences, almost 65% seen once. As to this clonotype: Its antigen is unknown.

Findings and limits, study-wide: With p = 0.039, the top-250-clone fraction in tumors significantly exceeded that in blood.

It was unsorted whole blood that yielded blood RNA, and germline DNA was also extracted. The specimen was peripheral blood. The receptor was derived from a middle-aged man with primary liver carcinoma and hepatitis B virus infection. V and J are TRBV14 and TRBJ2-7; D unresolved. The chain's CDR3 is CASSLRTASSSMYF. The CDR3 DNA is TGTGCCAGTAGCTTAAGGACGGCCTCTTCTTCGATGTACTTC.